This T cell receptor (beta chain) is drawn from a study of beta chain features in type 1 diabetes. Whole-study results and caveats: The VDJ junctions of type 1 diabetes patients carried fewer insertions and more deletions. Shortening that was moderate but significant affected the TCRB CDR3s of Type 1 diabetes patients in all four CD4+ subsets.

Germline values: CDR1 SGHDT, CDR2 YYEEEE. The V end lost 4 bases, the J end lost 2 bases, and 21 bases lay between the germline ends. CDR3 length: 17 residues. Expressed TCRB transcripts got sequenced, as all isolated RNA was reverse transcribed. Using immunoSEQ multiplex PCR, the repertoire was profiled, and TCRdb retains in-frame clones only, with some absent. The data show around 150,000 clones, around 63% seen once. For this clone: Antigen unknown.

This sequence was found in a man under 40 with type 1 diabetes. This chain links TRBV5-6 with TRBJ1-2; D is ambiguous. Sequencing input: naive CD4+ T cells from blood. For the CDR3, the DNA is TGTGCCAGCAGCCCTCCTCCCGGTCAGGCTGACAACTATGGCTACACCTTC. It specifies CASSPPPGQADNYGYTF.